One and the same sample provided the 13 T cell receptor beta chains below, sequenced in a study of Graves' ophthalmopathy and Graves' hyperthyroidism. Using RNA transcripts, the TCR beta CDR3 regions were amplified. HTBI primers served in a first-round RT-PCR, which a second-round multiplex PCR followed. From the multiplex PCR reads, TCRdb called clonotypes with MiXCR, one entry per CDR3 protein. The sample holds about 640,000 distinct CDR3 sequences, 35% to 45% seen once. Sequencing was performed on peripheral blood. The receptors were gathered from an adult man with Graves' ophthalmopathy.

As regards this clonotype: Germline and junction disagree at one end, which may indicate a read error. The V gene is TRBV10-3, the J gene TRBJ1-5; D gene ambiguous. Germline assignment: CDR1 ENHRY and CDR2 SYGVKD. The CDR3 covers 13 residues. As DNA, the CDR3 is TGTGCCAGCAGTTACTGGGCAGGAGGGACCCAGCATTTT. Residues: CASSYWAGGTQHF.

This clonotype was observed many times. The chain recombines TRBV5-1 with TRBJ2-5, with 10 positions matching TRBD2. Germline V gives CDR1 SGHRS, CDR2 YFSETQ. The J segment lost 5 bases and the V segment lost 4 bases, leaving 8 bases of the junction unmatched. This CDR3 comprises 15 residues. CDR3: CASSTERGGSETQYF. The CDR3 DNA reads TGCGCCAGCAGCACGGAGCGGGGGGGCAGTGAGACCCAGTACTTC.

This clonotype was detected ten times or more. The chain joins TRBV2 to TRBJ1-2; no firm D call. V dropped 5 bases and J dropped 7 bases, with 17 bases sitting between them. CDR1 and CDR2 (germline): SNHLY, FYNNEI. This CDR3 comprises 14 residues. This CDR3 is CASSSGSSYGGYTF. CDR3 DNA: TGTGCCAGCAGTTCGGGTTCCTCCTACGGTGGCTACACCTTC. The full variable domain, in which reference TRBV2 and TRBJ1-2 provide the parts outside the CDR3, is EPEVTQTPSHQVTQMGQEVILRCVPISNHLYFYWYRQILGQKVEFLVSFYNNEISEKSEIFDDQFSVERPDGSNFTLKIRSTKLEDSAMYFCASSSGSSYGGYTFGSGTRLTVV.

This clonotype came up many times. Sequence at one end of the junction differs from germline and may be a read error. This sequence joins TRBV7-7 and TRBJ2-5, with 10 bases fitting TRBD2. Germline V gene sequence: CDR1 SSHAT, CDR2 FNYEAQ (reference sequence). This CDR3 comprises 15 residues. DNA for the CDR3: TGTGCTAGCAGCTTACGAGCGGGGGGGGTGGAGACCCAGTACTTC. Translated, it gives CASSLRAGGVETQYF.

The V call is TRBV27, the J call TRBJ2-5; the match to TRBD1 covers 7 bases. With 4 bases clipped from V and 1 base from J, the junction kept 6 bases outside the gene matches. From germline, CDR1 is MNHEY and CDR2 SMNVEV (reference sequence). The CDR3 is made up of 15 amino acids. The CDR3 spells CASSSLRDSQETQYF. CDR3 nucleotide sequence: TGTGCCAGCAGTTCGCTCCGGGACAGCCAAGAGACCCAGTACTTC.

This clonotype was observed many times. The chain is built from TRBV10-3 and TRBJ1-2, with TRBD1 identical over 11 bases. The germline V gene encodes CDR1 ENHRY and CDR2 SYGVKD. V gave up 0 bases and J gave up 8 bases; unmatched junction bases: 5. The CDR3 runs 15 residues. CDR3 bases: TGTGCCATCAGTGAGTCGGGGACAGGGGGATCCGGCTACACCTTC. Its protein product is CAISESGTGGSGYTF.

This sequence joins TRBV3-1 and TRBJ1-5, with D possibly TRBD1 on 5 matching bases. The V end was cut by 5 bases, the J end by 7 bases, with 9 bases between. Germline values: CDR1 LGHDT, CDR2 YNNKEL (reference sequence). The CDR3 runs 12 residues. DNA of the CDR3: TGTGCCAGCAGCAACGACAGACAGCCCCAGCATTTT. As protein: CASSNDRQPQHF.

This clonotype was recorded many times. Here the CDR3 DNA reads TGTGCCAGCAGCGTAGCAGGGTCCGGGGCCAACGTCCTGACTTTC. Its protein is CASSVAGSGANVLTF. The genes are TRBV9 and TRBJ2-6, with D perhaps matching TRBD1 (5 bases). CDR3 size: 15 residues. From germline, CDR1 is SGDLS and CDR2 YYNGEE. Between the trimmed V and J ends, which lost 0 bases and 4 bases, there was a span of 8 bases. Together with reference TRBV9 and TRBJ2-6, the CDR3 gives the full variable domain: DSGVTQTPKHLITATGQRVTLRCSPRSGDLSVYWYQQSLDQGLQFLIQYYNGEERAKGNILERFSAQQFPDLHSELNLSSLELGDSALYFCASSVAGSGANVLTFGAGSRLTVL.

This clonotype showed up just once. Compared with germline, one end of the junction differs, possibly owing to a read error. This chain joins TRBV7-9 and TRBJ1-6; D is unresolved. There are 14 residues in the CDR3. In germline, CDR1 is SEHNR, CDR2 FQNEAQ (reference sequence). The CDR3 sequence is CASSLLRNNTPLHF. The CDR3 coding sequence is TGTGCCAGCAGCTTACTCAGAAATAATACACCCCTCCACTTT.

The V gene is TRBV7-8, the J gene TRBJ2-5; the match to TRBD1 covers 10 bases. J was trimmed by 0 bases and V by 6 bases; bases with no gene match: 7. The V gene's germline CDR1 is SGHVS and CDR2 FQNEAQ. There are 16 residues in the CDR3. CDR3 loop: CASRWRGQGYQETQYF. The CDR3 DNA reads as TGTGCCAGCAGGTGGAGGGGACAGGGGTACCAAGAGACCCAGTACTTC.

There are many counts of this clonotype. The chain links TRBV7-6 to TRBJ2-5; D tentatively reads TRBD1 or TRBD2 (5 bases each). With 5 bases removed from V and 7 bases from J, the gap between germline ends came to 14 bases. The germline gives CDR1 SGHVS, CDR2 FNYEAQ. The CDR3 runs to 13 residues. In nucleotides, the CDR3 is TGTGCCAGCAGCGCCACTGGGGCGGGGACCCAGTACTTC. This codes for CASSATGAGTQYF.

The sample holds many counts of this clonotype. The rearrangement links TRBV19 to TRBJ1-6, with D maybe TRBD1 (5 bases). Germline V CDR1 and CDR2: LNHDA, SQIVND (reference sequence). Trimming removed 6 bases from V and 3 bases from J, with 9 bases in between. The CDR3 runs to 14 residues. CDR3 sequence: CASRWGIYNSPLHF. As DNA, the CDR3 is TGTGCCAGTAGGTGGGGGATCTATAATTCACCCCTCCACTTT. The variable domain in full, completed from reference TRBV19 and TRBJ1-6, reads DGGITQSPKYLFRKEGQNVTLSCEQNLNHDAMYWYRQDPGQGLRLIYYSQIVNDFQKGDIAEGYSVSREKKESFPLTVTSAQKNPTAFYLCASRWGIYNSPLHFGNGTRLTVT.

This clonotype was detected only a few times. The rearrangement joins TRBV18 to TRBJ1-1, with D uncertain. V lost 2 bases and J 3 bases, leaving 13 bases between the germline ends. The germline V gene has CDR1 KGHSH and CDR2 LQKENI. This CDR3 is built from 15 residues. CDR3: CASSPSLVGDTEAFF. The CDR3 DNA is TGTGCCAGCTCACCAAGTTTGGTAGGTGACACTGAAGCTTTCTTT.